A single sample gave rise to the 4 T cell receptor beta chains below, sequenced in a study of shared clonotypes between healthy human individuals (dated by TCRdb to 2020 to 2022). Libraries were constructed by the immunoSEQ multiplex PCR assay. TCRdb re-hosts the immuneACCESS table, in-frame sequences only. Its copies lack some clones; in the studies checked, an unresolved V gene accounts for under half of them, and the cause for the rest is not known. In this sample the table shows around 600,000 clones, approximately 95% of which occur a single time. The biggest ten clones account for over 0.1% of the sample. For the CD8 naive samples, CD45RO-negative cells were positively selected for CCR7, yielding a CD45RA+CCR7+ population from which TemRA cells were excluded. Sequenced: naive CD8+ T cells sorted from blood. The intended sense of this specimen's cell subset or site label: CD45RA+CCR7+. The source of these receptors is a woman in her 30s in good health.

V and J are TRBV7-2 and TRBJ2-5, with TRBD2 as a possible D gene (5 bases). TRBJ2-7 matches the DNA end more closely, so the J call is doubtful. The CDR3 loop spans 14 amino acids. Germline V gene lookup returns CDR1 SGHTA and CDR2 FQGNSA. CDR3: CASSTTSTHYEQYF. DNA for the CDR3: TGTGCCAGCAGCACAACTAGTACCCACTACGAGCAGTACTTC.

The chain employs TRBV7-2 and TRBJ2-5; 9 nucleotides agree with TRBD2. The CDR3 loop spans 15 amino acids. From germline, CDR1 is SGHTA and CDR2 FQGNSA. Trimming removed 5 bases from V and 9 bases from J; junction bases left unmatched: 13. The CDR3 region is CASSDGTSLEVSQYF. The CDR3 bases are TGTGCCAGCAGCGATGGGACTAGCCTAGAAGTTTCCCAGTACTTC. The variable domain in full, completed from reference TRBV7-2 and TRBJ2-5, reads GAGVSQSPSNKVTEKGKDVELRCDPISGHTALYWYRQSLGQGLEFLIYFQGNSAPDKSGLPSDRFSAERTGGSVSTLTIQRTQQEDSAVYLCASSDGTSLEVSQYFGPGTRLLVL.

The rearrangement links TRBV4-1 to TRBJ1-2, with D possibly matching TRBD1 (5 bases). This CDR3 has 17 residues. Trimming stripped 0 bases from V and 2 bases from J, with 16 bases between. Looked up from germline, CDR1 is MGHRA and CDR2 is YSYEKL. CDR3 region: CASSQDRGGATNYGYTF. CDR3 bases: TGCGCCAGCAGCCAAGATCGCGGGGGAGCCACCAACTATGGCTACACCTTC.

The chain carries TRBV28 and TRBJ2-7; 14 bases map to TRBD2. This CDR3 is 18 amino acids long. Germline CDR1 and CDR2: MDHEN and SYDVKM. Unmatched junction bases numbered 12, after V lost 5 bases and J lost 3 bases. CDR3 residues: CASSSPGLAGEGGYEQYF. In DNA, the CDR3 is TGTGCCAGCAGTAGCCCGGGACTAGCGGGAGAGGGGGGCTACGAGCAGTACTTC.